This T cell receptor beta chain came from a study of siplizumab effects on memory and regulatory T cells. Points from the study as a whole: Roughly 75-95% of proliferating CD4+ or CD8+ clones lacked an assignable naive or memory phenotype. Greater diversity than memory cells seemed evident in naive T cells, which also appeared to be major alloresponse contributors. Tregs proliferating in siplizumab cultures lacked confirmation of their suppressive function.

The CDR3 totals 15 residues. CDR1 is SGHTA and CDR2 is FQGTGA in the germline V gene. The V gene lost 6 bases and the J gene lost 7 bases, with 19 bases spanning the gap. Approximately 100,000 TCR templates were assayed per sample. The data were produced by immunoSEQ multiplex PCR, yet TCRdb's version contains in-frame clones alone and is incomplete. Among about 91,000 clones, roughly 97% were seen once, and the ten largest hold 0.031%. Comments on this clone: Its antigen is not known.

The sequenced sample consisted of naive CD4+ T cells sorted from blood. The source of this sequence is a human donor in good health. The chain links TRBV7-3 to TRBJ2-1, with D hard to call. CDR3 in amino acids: CASRWAPGGGNEQFF. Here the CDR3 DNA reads TGTGCCAGCAGGTGGGCCCCCGGCGGTGGGAATGAGCAGTTCTTC. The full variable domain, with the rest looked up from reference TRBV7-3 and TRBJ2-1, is GAGVSQTPSNKVTEKGKYVELRCDPISGHTALYWYRQSLGQGPEFLIYFQGTGAADDSGLPNDRFFAVRPEGSVSTLKIQRTERGDSAVYLCASRWAPGGGNEQFFGPGTRLTVL.